Listed here is a single TCR beta chain. J was trimmed by 11 bases and V by 8 bases; bases with no gene match: 7. Germline CDR1 is MNHEY and CDR2 is SMNVEV (reference sequence). CDR3 length: 13 residues. This record comes from a study of blood T cell repertoires in COVID-19. Study-level background: The origin of the acute and convalescent COVID-19 samples was the United States, Italy and Spain. In each case, the material was cDNA or gDNA derived from T cells, B-cell-depleted T cells, or PBMCs.

Original data processing: For nucleated cells, counts were estimated from reference gene primer amplification. Assay: immunoSEQ multiplex PCR; the TCRdb copy retains only in-frame clones and omits some. V, J and clone size reflect that table, while D and trimming were determined from the DNA. The sample has roughly 200,000 clones, around 84% seen once. Sequencing used peripheral blood. The gene calls are TRBV27 and TRBJ1-6; 9 bases agree with TRBD1. The source is a woman older than 75 with active or convalescent COVID-19. As DNA, the CDR3 is TGTGCCAGCCGACGGACAGGGGTGGCACCCCTCCACTTT. Translation: CASRRTGVAPLHF.